This T cell receptor beta chain was observed in a study of control samples from healthy donors and cancer patients. Deletions cut 4 bases from V and 0 bases from J, with 4 bases between. Germline V gene sequence: CDR1 SGHRS, CDR2 YFSETQ. This CDR3 is 12 amino acids long. The protocol was immunoSEQ multiplex PCR, while the TCRdb copy is restricted to in-frame clones and leaves out a portion. The sample has 150,000 or so clones; more than 90% are singletons. This clone was counted between two and nine times. This sequence originates from a man younger than 30 in good health. The rearrangement uses TRBV5-1 and TRBJ2-5; unclear D gene. The sequenced sample consisted of blood. The CDR3 DNA sequence: TGCGCCAGCAGCGGAAACCAAGAGACCCAGTACTTC. Translating gives CASSGNQETQYF.